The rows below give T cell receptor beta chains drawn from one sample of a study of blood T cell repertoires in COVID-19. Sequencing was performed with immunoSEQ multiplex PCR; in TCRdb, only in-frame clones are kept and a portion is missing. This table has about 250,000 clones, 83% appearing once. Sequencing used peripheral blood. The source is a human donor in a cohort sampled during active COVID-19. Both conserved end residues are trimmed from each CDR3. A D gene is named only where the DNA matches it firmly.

cdr3_aa: ASSLWAGGESDTQY
cdr3_length: 14
j_call: TRBJ2-3
v_call: TRBV5-1
d_call: TRBD2

cdr3_aa: ASSYSGGQGTEQY
cdr3_length: 13
j_call: TRBJ2-7
v_call: TRBV6-6
d_call: TRBD1

cdr3_aa: ASSYTGGSYGYT
cdr3_length: 12
j_call: TRBJ1-2
v_call: TRBV5-4
d_call: .

cdr3_aa: ASGGGSAGVGETQY
cdr3_length: 14
j_call: TRBJ2-5
v_call: TRBV28
d_call: .

cdr3_aa: ASSNQKGAGGYGYT
cdr3_length: 14
j_call: TRBJ1-2
v_call: TRBV6-2/TRBV6-3
d_call: TRBD1

cdr3_aa: ASSSGYSNQPQH
cdr3_length: 12
j_call: TRBJ1-5
v_call: TRBV5-1
d_call: .

cdr3_aa: ASSETIGGAGGYT
cdr3_length: 13
j_call: TRBJ1-2
v_call: TRBV2
d_call: TRBD1

cdr3_aa: ASSQTGSNEKLF
cdr3_length: 12
j_call: TRBJ1-4
v_call: TRBV2
d_call: .

cdr3_aa: ASSPQFEAGTLNTEAF
cdr3_length: 16
j_call: TRBJ1-1
v_call: TRBV9
d_call: .

cdr3_aa: ASSLEQTDTQY
cdr3_length: 11
j_call: TRBJ2-3
v_call: TRBV5-4
d_call: .

cdr3_aa: ASSQQLAGPTDTQY
cdr3_length: 14
j_call: TRBJ2-3
v_call: TRBV18
d_call: TRBD2

cdr3_aa: ASQRQGASYEQY
cdr3_length: 12
j_call: TRBJ2-7
v_call: TRBV19
d_call: TRBD1

cdr3_aa: ASSLTGDGGYT
cdr3_length: 11
j_call: TRBJ1-2
v_call: TRBV19
d_call: TRBD1

cdr3_aa: ASSKLAGGPLRETQY
cdr3_length: 15
j_call: TRBJ2-5
v_call: TRBV5-1
d_call: TRBD2

cdr3_aa: ASSQAAGNSYNEQF
cdr3_length: 14
j_call: TRBJ2-1
v_call: TRBV3-1/TRBV3-2
d_call: .

cdr3_aa: ASSQDVDRARTEAF
cdr3_length: 14
j_call: TRBJ1-1
v_call: TRBV7-2
d_call: TRBD1

cdr3_aa: ASSLTGGDGYT
cdr3_length: 11
j_call: TRBJ1-2
v_call: TRBV7-3
d_call: TRBD1

cdr3_aa: ASSYSRGTGWDEQF
cdr3_length: 14
j_call: TRBJ2-1
v_call: TRBV6-5
d_call: TRBD1

cdr3_aa: ASSPPGLAAPSTDTQY
cdr3_length: 16
j_call: TRBJ2-3
v_call: TRBV18
d_call: TRBD2

cdr3_aa: ASTSGRRETQY
cdr3_length: 11
j_call: TRBJ2-5
v_call: TRBV28
d_call: TRBD2

cdr3_aa: ASSLEAGGYNEQF
cdr3_length: 13
j_call: TRBJ2-1
v_call: TRBV5-1
d_call: TRBD2

cdr3_aa: ASSLSGTGKETQY
cdr3_length: 13
j_call: TRBJ2-5
v_call: TRBV28
d_call: TRBD1

cdr3_aa: ASSSSRSGELF
cdr3_length: 11
j_call: TRBJ2-2
v_call: TRBV2
d_call: .

cdr3_aa: AWSDRSNQPQH
cdr3_length: 11
j_call: TRBJ1-5
v_call: TRBV30
d_call: .

cdr3_aa: ASSLAGGPTELF
cdr3_length: 12
j_call: TRBJ2-2
v_call: TRBV6-5
d_call: TRBD2

cdr3_aa: ASSFDQRGGYT
cdr3_length: 11
j_call: TRBJ1-2
v_call: TRBV27
d_call: .

cdr3_aa: AISDSGGAREQY
cdr3_length: 12
j_call: TRBJ2-7
v_call: TRBV10-3
d_call: TRBD2

cdr3_aa: ATSEQGLAGYNEQF
cdr3_length: 14
j_call: TRBJ2-1
v_call: TRBV24-1
d_call: TRBD2

cdr3_aa: ASSPGTSPDTQY
cdr3_length: 12
j_call: TRBJ2-3
v_call: TRBV11-1
d_call: TRBD2

cdr3_aa: ASQKNGQGGNQPQH
cdr3_length: 14
j_call: TRBJ1-5
v_call: TRBV28
d_call: .

cdr3_aa: ASSTQTGIGETQY
cdr3_length: 13
j_call: TRBJ2-5
v_call: TRBV19
d_call: TRBD1

cdr3_aa: ASSQANRDFYNEQF
cdr3_length: 14
j_call: TRBJ2-1
v_call: TRBV4-1
d_call: .

cdr3_aa: ATRSKREGYNEQF
cdr3_length: 13
j_call: TRBJ2-1
v_call: TRBV15
d_call: TRBD2

cdr3_aa: ASSEFGGAWTQY
cdr3_length: 12
j_call: TRBJ2-3
v_call: TRBV2
d_call: .

cdr3_aa: AISEGLRGNQPQH
cdr3_length: 13
j_call: TRBJ1-5
v_call: TRBV10-3
d_call: .

cdr3_aa: ASSINRSPEQF
cdr3_length: 11
j_call: TRBJ2-1
v_call: TRBV19
d_call: .

cdr3_aa: ASSTRDSLSYEQY
cdr3_length: 13
j_call: TRBJ2-7
v_call: TRBV19
d_call: TRBD1

cdr3_aa: AISESGSVLRNEQF
cdr3_length: 14
j_call: TRBJ2-1
v_call: TRBV10-3
d_call: .

cdr3_aa: ASSLSGGQETQY
cdr3_length: 12
j_call: TRBJ2-5
v_call: TRBV28
d_call: TRBD2

cdr3_aa: ASSFAWIRDRPINEQF
cdr3_length: 16
j_call: TRBJ2-1
v_call: TRBV19
d_call: TRBD1

cdr3_aa: ASTQGGEAYEQY
cdr3_length: 12
j_call: TRBJ2-7
v_call: TRBV9
d_call: .

cdr3_aa: ASSLLTGAGETQY
cdr3_length: 13
j_call: TRBJ2-5
v_call: TRBV5-1
d_call: TRBD1

cdr3_aa: ASSSRAGGAEETQY
cdr3_length: 14
j_call: TRBJ2-5
v_call: TRBV4-1
d_call: TRBD2

cdr3_aa: ASSGTPMNTEAF
cdr3_length: 12
j_call: TRBJ1-1
v_call: TRBV19
d_call: .

cdr3_aa: ASSSGQGGEKLF
cdr3_length: 12
j_call: TRBJ1-4
v_call: TRBV9
d_call: TRBD1

cdr3_aa: ASSLNVYPGEQY
cdr3_length: 12
j_call: TRBJ2-7
v_call: TRBV13
d_call: .

cdr3_aa: ASSYGGNEQY
cdr3_length: 10
j_call: TRBJ2-7
v_call: TRBV6-5
d_call: .

cdr3_aa: ASSLEGLAERY
cdr3_length: 11
j_call: TRBJ2-7
v_call: TRBV27
d_call: .

cdr3_aa: ASSSRGSEADTQY
cdr3_length: 13
j_call: TRBJ2-3
v_call: TRBV5-1
d_call: TRBD2

cdr3_aa: ATLSQGPSTDTQY
cdr3_length: 13
j_call: TRBJ2-3
v_call: TRBV2
d_call: .

cdr3_aa: ASSEAGMSRYSDTQY
cdr3_length: 15
j_call: TRBJ2-3
v_call: TRBV6-1
d_call: .

cdr3_aa: ASSQDQEGPRDTQY
cdr3_length: 14
j_call: TRBJ2-3
v_call: TRBV4-2
d_call: .

cdr3_aa: ASSEVPGSTDTQY
cdr3_length: 13
j_call: TRBJ2-3
v_call: TRBV6-4
d_call: .

cdr3_aa: ASSLYRQGLNSPLH
cdr3_length: 14
j_call: TRBJ1-6
v_call: TRBV11-2
d_call: TRBD1

cdr3_aa: ASSLVQGGEQY
cdr3_length: 11
j_call: TRBJ2-7
v_call: TRBV5-1
d_call: .

cdr3_aa: ASSPTGTTQY
cdr3_length: 10
j_call: TRBJ2-5
v_call: TRBV6-2/TRBV6-3
d_call: .

cdr3_aa: ASSKDPGLGEGETQY
cdr3_length: 15
j_call: TRBJ2-5
v_call: TRBV2
d_call: TRBD2

cdr3_aa: ASSSVLQGAAETQY
cdr3_length: 14
j_call: TRBJ2-5
v_call: TRBV5-1
d_call: TRBD1

cdr3_aa: ASSSVDDSGGYT
cdr3_length: 12
j_call: TRBJ1-2
v_call: TRBV5-1
d_call: .